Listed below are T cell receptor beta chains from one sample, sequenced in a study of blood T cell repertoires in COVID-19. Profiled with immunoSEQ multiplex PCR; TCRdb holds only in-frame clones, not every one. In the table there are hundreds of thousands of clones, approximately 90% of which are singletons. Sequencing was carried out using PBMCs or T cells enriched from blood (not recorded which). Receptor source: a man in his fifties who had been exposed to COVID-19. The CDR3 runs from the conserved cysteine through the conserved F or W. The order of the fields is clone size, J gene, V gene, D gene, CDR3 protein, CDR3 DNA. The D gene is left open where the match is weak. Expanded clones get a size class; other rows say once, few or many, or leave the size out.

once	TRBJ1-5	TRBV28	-	CASSSVRGGRQPQHF	TGTGCCAGCAGTTCCGTCCGGGGGGGTCGGCAGCCCCAGCATTTT
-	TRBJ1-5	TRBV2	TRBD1	CASTTTGTGRQPQHF	TGTGCCAGCACCACAACTGGGACAGGGAGGCAGCCCCAGCATTTT
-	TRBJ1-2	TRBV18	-	CASSPQPQTGPGDYGYTF	TGTGCCAGCTCACCACAACCCCAGACAGGCCCTGGGGATTATGGCTACACCTTC
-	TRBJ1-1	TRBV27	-	CASSSMTESTEAFF	TGTGCCAGCAGCTCCATGACAGAGTCCACTGAAGCTTTCTTT
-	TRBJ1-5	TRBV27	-	CASSASRNQPQHF	TGTGCCAGCAGTGCCTCCAGGAATCAGCCCCAGCATTTT
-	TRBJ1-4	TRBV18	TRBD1	CASSPRTGLEKLFF	TGTGCCAGCTCACCCCGGACAGGGCTTGAAAAACTGTTTTTT
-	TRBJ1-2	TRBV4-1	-	CASSQSSVTAFYGYTF	TGCGCCAGCAGCCAGTCTTCTGTAACAGCCTTCTATGGCTACACCTTC
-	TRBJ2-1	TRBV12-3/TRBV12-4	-	CASSHYNEQFF	TGTGCCAGCAGCCATTACAATGAGCAGTTCTTC
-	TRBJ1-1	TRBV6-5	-	CASSIQGKATEAFF	TGTGCCAGCAGTATACAGGGAAAGGCCACTGAAGCTTTCTTT
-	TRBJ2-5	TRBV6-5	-	CASSRTVGAETQYF	TGTGCCAGCAGTCGGACAGTGGGGGCGGAGACCCAGTACTTC
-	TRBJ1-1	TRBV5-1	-	CASSDVRATNTEAFF	TGCGCCAGCAGCGATGTGAGGGCAACGAACACTGAAGCTTTCTTT
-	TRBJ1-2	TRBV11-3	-	CASSVTGLRGYTF	TGTGCCAGCAGCGTCACAGGCCTCCGTGGCTACACCTTC
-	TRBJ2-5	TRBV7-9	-	CASSLGWSEQETQYF	TGTGCCAGCAGCTTAGGGTGGTCCGAGCAAGAGACCCAGTACTTC
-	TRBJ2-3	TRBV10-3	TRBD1	CAISESMRTGLSDTQYF	TGTGCCATCAGTGAGTCCATGAGGACAGGGCTTTCAGATACGCAGTATTTT
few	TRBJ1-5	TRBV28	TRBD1	CASVGQANQPQHF	TGTGCCAGCGTCGGACAGGCCAATCAGCCCCAGCATTTT
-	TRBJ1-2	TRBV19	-	CASLVDISSRNYGYTF	TGTGCCAGCCTGGTGGACATCTCCTCTAGGAACTATGGCTACACCTTC
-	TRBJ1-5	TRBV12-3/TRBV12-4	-	CASSLSGDQPQHF	TGTGCCAGCAGTTTATCAGGGGATCAGCCCCAGCATTTT
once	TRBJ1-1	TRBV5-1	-	CASSLQENTEAFF	TGCGCCAGCAGCTTGCAGGAGAACACTGAAGCTTTCTTT
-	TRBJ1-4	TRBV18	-	CASSPVGVNEKLFF	TGTGCCAGCTCACCAGTCGGGGTTAATGAAAAACTGTTTTTT
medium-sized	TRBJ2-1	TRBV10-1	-	CASSDPGGSAGGWDEQFF	TGCGCCAGCAGTGATCCAGGGGGCTCGGCGGGAGGGTGGGATGAGCAGTTCTTC
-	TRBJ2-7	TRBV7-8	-	CASSPTGYEQYF	TGTGCCAGCAGCCCAACTGGCTACGAGCAGTACTTC
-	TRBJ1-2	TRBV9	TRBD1	CASHRGPSYGYTF	TGTGCCAGCCACAGGGGGCCTAGCTATGGCTACACCTTC
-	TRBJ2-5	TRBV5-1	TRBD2	CASSTRLAAYQETQYF	TGCGCCAGCAGCACACGACTAGCGGCGTACCAAGAGACCCAGTACTTC
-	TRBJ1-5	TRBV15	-	CATSKIGQNPFNQPQHF	TGTGCCACCAGCAAGATCGGACAGAATCCATTCAATCAGCCCCAGCATTTT
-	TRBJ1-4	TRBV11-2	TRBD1	CASSLVRDRGVEKLFF	TGTGCCAGCAGCTTAGTTCGGGACAGGGGGGTGGAAAAACTGTTTTTT
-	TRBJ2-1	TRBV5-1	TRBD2	CASSFSGGGSYNEQFF	TGCGCCAGCAGCTTTAGCGGGGGGGGTTCTTACAATGAGCAGTTCTTC
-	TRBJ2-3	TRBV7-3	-	CASSPQGGLTDTQYF	TGTGCCAGCAGCCCCCAGGGGGGATTAACAGATACGCAGTATTTT
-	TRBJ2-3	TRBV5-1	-	CASSLNSGTDTQYF	TGCGCCAGCAGCTTAAACTCTGGCACAGATACGCAGTATTTT
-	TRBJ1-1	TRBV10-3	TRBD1	CAIKATGANAEAFF	TGTGCCATCAAGGCAACAGGGGCTAACGCTGAAGCTTTCTTT
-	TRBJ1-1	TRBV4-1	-	CASSQLGRMNTEAFF	TGCGCCAGCAGCCAATTGGGCCGCATGAACACTGAAGCTTTCTTT
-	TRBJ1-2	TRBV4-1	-	CASSQRTADYGYTF	TGCGCCAGCAGCCAAAGGACAGCAGACTATGGCTACACCTTC
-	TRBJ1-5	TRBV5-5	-	CASSGGGSYSNQPQHF	TGTGCCAGCAGTGGGGGCGGTTCTTATAGCAATCAGCCCCAGCATTTT
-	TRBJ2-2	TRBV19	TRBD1	CATAGGLGTGELFF	TGTGCCACCGCAGGGGGCCTGGGCACCGGGGAGCTGTTTTTT
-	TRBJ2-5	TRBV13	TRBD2	CASSLARGGFETQYF	TGTGCCAGCAGCCTCGCCCGGGGGGGGTTTGAGACCCAGTACTTC
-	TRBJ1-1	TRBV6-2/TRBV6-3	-	CASSYSSRGSWNTEAFF	TGTGCCAGCAGTTACTCGTCCCGAGGGTCGTGGAACACTGAAGCTTTCTTT
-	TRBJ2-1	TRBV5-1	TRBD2	CASSWYSGRTNEQFF	TGCGCCAGCAGCTGGTATAGCGGGAGGACAAATGAGCAGTTCTTC
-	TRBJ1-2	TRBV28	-	CASSLTGNYGYTF	TGTGCCAGCAGTCTCACAGGGAATTATGGCTACACCTTC
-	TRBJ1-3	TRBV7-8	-	CASSLASPGVGNTIYF	TGTGCCAGCAGCTTAGCGTCACCAGGGGTCGGAAACACCATATATTTT
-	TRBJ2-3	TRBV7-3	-	CASSLSSGSTDTQYF	TGTGCCAGCAGCTTAAGCAGCGGAAGCACAGATACGCAGTATTTT
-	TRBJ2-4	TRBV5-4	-	CASSSGGGGQNIQYF	TGTGCCAGCAGCTCGGGGGGCGGCGGTCAAAACATTCAGTACTTC
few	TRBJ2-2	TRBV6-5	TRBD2	CASSSTSGGNTGELFF	TGTGCCAGCAGTTCCACTAGCGGGGGGAACACCGGGGAGCTGTTTTTT
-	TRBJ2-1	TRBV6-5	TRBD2	CASSYSGLANDNEQFF	TGTGCCAGCAGTTACTCAGGACTAGCGAACGACAATGAGCAGTTCTTC
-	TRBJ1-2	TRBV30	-	CAWSVPEYSSGGGYTF	TGTGCCTGGAGTGTACCGGAGTACTCCTCCGGCGGTGGCTACACCTTC
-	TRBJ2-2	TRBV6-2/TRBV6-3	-	CASCPQGSRELFF	TGTGCCAGCTGCCCACAGGGTTCCCGGGAGCTGTTTTTT
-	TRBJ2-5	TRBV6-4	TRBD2	CASSDRGGLQETQYF	TGTGCCAGCAGTGACAGGGGAGGGCTCCAAGAGACCCAGTACTTC
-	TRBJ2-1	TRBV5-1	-	CASSVVGSQYYNEQFF	TGCGCCAGCAGCGTAGTGGGGAGCCAATACTACAATGAGCAGTTCTTC
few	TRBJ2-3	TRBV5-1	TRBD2	CASSPQVGGYTDTQYF	TGCGCCAGCAGCCCTCAGGTGGGGGGGTACACAGATACGCAGTATTTT
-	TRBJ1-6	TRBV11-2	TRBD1	CASSLGTGTGVHNSPLHF	TGTGCCAGCAGCTTAGGCACCGGGACAGGGGTTCATAATTCACCCCTCCACTTT
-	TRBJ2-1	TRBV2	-	CASSVYNEQFF	TGTGCCAGCAGCGTATACAATGAGCAGTTCTTC
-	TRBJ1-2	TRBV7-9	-	CASSLAITGYGYTF	TGTGCCAGCAGCTTAGCGATAACGGGCTATGGCTACACCTTC
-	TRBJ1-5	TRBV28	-	CASSLGVRGYGPQHF	TGTGCCAGCAGTTTGGGTGTTCGGGGGTACGGGCCCCAGCATTTT
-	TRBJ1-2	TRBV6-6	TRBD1	CASSSMGQPNYGYTF	TGTGCCAGCAGTTCCATGGGACAGCCTAACTATGGCTACACCTTC
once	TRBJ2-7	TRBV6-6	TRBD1	CASRHRGDRESHEQYF	TGTGCCAGCAGACACCGTGGGGACAGGGAATCCCACGAGCAGTACTTC
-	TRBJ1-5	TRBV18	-	CASSPPDRLGNQPQHF	TGTGCCAGCTCACCACCAGACAGGTTGGGCAATCAGCCCCAGCATTTT